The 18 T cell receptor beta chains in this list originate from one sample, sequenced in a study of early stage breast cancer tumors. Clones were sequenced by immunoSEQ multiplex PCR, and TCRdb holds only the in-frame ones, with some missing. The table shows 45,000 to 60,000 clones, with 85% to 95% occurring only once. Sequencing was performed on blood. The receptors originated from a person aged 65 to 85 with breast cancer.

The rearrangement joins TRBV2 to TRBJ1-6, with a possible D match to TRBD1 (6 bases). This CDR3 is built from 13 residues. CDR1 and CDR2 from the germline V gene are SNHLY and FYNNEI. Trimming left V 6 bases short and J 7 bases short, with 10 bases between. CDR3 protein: CASRDRSNSPLHF. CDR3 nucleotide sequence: TGTGCCAGCAGGGACAGATCGAATTCACCCCTCCACTTT.

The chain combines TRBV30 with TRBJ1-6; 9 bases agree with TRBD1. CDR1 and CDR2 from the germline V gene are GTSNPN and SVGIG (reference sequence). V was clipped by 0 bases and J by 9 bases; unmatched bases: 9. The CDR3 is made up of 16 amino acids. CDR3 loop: CAWSVTTGGIGSPLHF. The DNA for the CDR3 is TGTGCCTGGAGTGTTACAACAGGGGGCATCGGTTCACCCCTCCACTTT.

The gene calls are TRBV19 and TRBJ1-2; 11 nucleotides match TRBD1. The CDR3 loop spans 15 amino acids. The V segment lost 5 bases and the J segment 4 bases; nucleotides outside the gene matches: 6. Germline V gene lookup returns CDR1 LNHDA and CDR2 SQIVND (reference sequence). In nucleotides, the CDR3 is TGTGCCAGTAGTGGTCCGGGACAGGGGGTCTATGGCTACACCTTC. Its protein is CASSGPGQGVYGYTF.

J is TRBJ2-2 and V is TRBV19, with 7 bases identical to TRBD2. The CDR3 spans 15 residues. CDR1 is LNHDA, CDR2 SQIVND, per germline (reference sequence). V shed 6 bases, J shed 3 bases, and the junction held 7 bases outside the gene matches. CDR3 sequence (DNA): TGTGCCAGTAGGCCTAGGGGAGGGGACACCGGGGAGCTGTTTTTT. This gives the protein CASRPRGGDTGELFF.

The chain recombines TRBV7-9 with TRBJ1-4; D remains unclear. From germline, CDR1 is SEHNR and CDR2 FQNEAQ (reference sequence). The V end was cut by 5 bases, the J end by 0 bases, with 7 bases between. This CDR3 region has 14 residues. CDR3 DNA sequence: TGTGCCAGCAGCACGACAACAACTAATGAAAAACTGTTTTTT. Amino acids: CASSTTTTNEKLFF.

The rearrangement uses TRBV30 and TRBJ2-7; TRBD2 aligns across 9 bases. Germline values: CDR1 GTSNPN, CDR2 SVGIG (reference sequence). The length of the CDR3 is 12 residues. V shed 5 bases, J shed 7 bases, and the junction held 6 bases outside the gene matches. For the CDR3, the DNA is TGTGCCTGGGCGGGAGGGCCGGGGGAGCAGTACTTC. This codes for CAWAGGPGEQYF.

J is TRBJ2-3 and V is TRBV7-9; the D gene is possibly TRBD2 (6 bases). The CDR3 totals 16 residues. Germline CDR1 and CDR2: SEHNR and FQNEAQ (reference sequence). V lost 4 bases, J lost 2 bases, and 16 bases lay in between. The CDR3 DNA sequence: TGTGCCAGCAGCTCAGGCCGGGACTCCTACACAGATACGCAGTATTTT. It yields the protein CASSSGRDSYTDTQYF.

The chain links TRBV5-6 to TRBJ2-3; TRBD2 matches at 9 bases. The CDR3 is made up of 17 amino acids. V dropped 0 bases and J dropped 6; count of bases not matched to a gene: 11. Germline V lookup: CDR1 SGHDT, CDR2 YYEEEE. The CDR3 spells CASSLGTSVIIRDTQYF. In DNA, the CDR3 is TGTGCCAGCAGCTTGGGGACTAGCGTGATAATCAGGGATACGCAGTATTTT.

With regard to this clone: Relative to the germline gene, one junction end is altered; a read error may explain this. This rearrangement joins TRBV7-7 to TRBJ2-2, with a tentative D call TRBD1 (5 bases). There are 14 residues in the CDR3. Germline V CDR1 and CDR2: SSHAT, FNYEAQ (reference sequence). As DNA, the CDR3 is TGTGCTAGCAGCTTAGTAGGGGCCACCGGGGAGCTGTTTTTT. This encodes CASSLVGATGELFF. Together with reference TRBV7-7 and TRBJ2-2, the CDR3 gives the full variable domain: GAGVSQSPRYKVTKRGQDVTLRCDPISSHATLYWYQQALGQGPEFLTYFNYEAQPDKSGLPSDRFSAERPEGSISTLTIQRTEQRDSAMYRCASSLVGATGELFFGEGSRLTVL.

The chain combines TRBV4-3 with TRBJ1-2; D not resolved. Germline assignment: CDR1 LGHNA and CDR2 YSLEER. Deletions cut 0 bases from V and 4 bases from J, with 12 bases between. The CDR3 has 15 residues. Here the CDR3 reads CASSQDQWAGYGYTF. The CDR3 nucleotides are TGCGCCAGCAGCCAAGACCAATGGGCGGGCTATGGCTACACCTTC.

CDR3 nucleotides: TGTGCCAGCAGCTTGAACCCTCAAGCAGGCGAGCAGTACTTC. It encodes CASSLNPQAGEQYF. This chain links TRBV5-6 with TRBJ2-7; unclear D gene. CDR1 is SGHDT and CDR2 is YYEEEE in the germline V gene. This CDR3 region has 14 residues. V was trimmed by 1 base and J by 6 bases, leaving 14 bases between them.

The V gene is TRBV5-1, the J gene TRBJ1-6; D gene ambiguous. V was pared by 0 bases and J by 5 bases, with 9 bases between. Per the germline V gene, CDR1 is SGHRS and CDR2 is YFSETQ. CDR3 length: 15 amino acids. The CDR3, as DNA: TGCGCCAGCAGCTTGGAGGGAGTGAATAATTCACCCCTCCACTTT. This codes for CASSLEGVNNSPLHF. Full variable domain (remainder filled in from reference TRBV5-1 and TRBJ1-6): KAGVTQTPRYLIKTRGQQVTLSCSPISGHRSVSWYQQTPGQGLQFLFEYFSETQRNKGNFPGRFSGRQFSNSRSEMNVSTLELGDSALYLCASSLEGVNNSPLHFGNGTRLTVT.

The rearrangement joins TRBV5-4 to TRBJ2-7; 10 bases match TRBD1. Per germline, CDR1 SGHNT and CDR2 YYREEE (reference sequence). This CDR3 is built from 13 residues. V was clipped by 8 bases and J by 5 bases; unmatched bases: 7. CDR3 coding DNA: TGTGCCAGTACCGGGACAGGGGTCCACGAGCAGTACTTC. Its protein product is CASTGTGVHEQYF.

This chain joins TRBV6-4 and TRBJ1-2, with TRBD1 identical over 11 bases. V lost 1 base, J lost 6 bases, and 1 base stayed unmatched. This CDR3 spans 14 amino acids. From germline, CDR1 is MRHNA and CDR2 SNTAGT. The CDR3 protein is CASSDLGQGDGYTF. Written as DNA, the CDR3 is TGTGCCAGCAGTGACTTGGGACAGGGGGATGGCTACACCTTC.

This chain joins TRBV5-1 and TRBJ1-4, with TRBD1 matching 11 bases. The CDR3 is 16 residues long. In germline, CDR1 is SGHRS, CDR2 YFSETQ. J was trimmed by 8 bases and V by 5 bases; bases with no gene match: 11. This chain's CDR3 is CASSSRIGTGGEKLFF. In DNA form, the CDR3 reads TGCGCCAGCAGTTCCCGAATTGGGACAGGGGGAGAAAAACTGTTTTTT.

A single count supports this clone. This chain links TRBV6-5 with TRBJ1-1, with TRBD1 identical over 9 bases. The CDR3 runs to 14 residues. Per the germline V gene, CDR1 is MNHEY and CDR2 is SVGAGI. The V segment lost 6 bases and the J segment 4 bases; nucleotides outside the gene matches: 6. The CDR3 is CASSSGQGSTEAFF. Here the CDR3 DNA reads TGTGCCAGCAGCTCCGGACAGGGGTCCACTGAAGCTTTCTTT.

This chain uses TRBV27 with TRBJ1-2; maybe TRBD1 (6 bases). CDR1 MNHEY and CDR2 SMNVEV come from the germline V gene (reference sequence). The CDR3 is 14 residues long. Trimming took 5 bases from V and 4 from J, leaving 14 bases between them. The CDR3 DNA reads TGTGCCAGCAGTAAGGGGGACGGTCTCTATGGCTACACCTTC. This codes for CASSKGDGLYGYTF.

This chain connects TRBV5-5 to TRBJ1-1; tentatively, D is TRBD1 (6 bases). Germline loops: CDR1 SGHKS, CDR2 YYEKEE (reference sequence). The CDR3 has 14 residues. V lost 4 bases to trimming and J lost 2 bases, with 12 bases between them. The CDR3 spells CASSEPRGNTEAFF. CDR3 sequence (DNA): TGTGCCAGCAGCGAGCCCAGGGGAAACACTGAAGCTTTCTTT.